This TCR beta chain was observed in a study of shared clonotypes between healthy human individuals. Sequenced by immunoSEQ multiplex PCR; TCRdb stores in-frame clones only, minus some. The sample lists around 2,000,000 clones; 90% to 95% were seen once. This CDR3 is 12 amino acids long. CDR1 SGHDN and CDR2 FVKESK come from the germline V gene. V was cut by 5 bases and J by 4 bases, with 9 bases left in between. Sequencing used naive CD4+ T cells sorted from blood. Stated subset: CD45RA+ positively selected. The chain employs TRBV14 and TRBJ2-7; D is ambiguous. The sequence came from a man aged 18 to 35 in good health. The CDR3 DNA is TGTGCCAGCAGCTTAGACGCGTACGAGCAGTACTTC. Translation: CASSLDAYEQYF.